The entry below describes one T cell receptor beta chain. The antigen is not known. The data stem from a study of CD8 T cells in ankylosing spondylitis. Overall study results and limits: Peripheral blood samples showed relatively rare disease-linked clones, and these clones were CD8+. There was reportedly significant enrichment of clones that were disease-linked in matched ankylosing spondylitis synovial fluid. Earlier authors reported some of these motif variants in reactive arthritis synovial fluid and blood. For ankylosing spondylitis blood, a TCR beta motif of under 10 highly homologous variants appeared characteristic.

The CDR3 has 16 amino acids. Per germline, CDR1 SGDLS and CDR2 YYNGEE. V was shortened by 6 bases and J by 4 bases, with 20 bases between the two germline ends. A quantitative 5'-RACE method, one with molecular barcodes, was used to make TCR beta libraries. MiXCR was run by TCRdb on the 5' RACE reads, yielding one entry per CDR3 protein. Of some 140,000 distinct CDR3 sequences in the sample, approximately 17% were seen once. This rearrangement joins TRBV9 to TRBJ2-1; D remains unclear. Specimen: blood, either unsorted or a sorted T cell fraction (not recorded which). This clonotype originated in a male donor with ankylosing spondylitis. Written as DNA, the CDR3 is TGTGCCAGCACGGTAGGGTTGAGAACGGTATACAATGAGCAGTTCTTC. Protein product: CASTVGLRTVYNEQFF.